Reported below is one T cell receptor beta chain. The data were taken from a study of blood T cell repertoires in COVID-19. Looking at the study overall: Acute and convalescent COVID-19 samples came from the United States, Italy and Spain. Nucleic acid was either cDNA or gDNA, and it came from T cells, B-cell-depleted T cells, or PBMCs.

Authors' processing steps: Using reference gene primer amplification, nucleated cell counts were estimated. Assay used: immunoSEQ multiplex PCR; TCRdb lists only in-frame clones, some missing. V, J and clone size derive from that table, while D and trimming were established from the DNA sequence. This sample has 84,000 or so clones, with 75% to 90% found just once. CDR1 and CDR2 (germline): MNHNS, SASEGT. This CDR3 region has 14 residues. Trimming stripped 1 base from V and 4 bases from J, with 10 bases between. The source is a woman older than 75 with acute or convalescent COVID-19. The sequenced sample consisted of peripheral blood. The rearrangement joins TRBV6-1 to TRBJ2-5, with D tentatively TRBD2 (6 bases). Here the CDR3 DNA reads TGTGCCAGCAGTGAAGTCTGGGAGGCAGAGACCCAGTACTTC. Amino acids: CASSEVWEAETQYF.